One sample yielded the 22 T cell receptor beta chains listed below, sequenced in a study of T cell responses to AZD1222 COVID-19 vaccine. Sequencing used immunoSEQ multiplex PCR; TCRdb keeps in-frame clones, though not all of them. Of 130,000 or so clones listed, around 89% were seen once; the top ten hold over 2.5%. Material: peripheral blood, obtained on day 0 of AZD1222 vaccination. The receptors here all came from an adult in good health.

Written as DNA, the CDR3 is TGCGCCAGCAGCCAAGCTTCTATAGGACAGGGATACGAGCAGTACTTC. Translated: CASSQASIGQGYEQYF. The chain couples TRBV4-1 to TRBJ2-7; TRBD1 aligns across 8 bases. Germline loops: CDR1 MGHRA, CDR2 YSYEKL. The CDR3 loop spans 16 amino acids. J gave up 4 bases and V 1 base, and 9 bases lay outside the gene matches.

V is TRBV4-1 and J is TRBJ2-7; D might be TRBD2 (6 bases). The CDR3 length is 15 residues. The V end was cut by 3 bases, the J end by 5 bases, with 17 bases between. Per germline, CDR1 MGHRA and CDR2 YSYEKL. CDR3 sequence reads: CASSHSVLRGNEQYF. The DNA for the CDR3 is TGCGCCAGCAGCCACTCTGTCCTTCGGGGGAACGAGCAGTACTTC.

This chain connects TRBV18 to TRBJ2-2; TRBD2 aligns across 9 bases. This CDR3 contains 17 residues. J lost 0 bases, V lost 1 base, and 3 bases had no gene match. Germline loops: CDR1 KGHSH, CDR2 LQKENI. The CDR3 region is CASSPRLADANTGELFF. Written as DNA, the CDR3 is TGTGCCAGCTCACCACGACTAGCGGACGCGAACACCGGGGAGCTGTTTTTT.

The chain links TRBV6-6 to TRBJ1-1; no clear D. Germline loops: CDR1 MNHNY, CDR2 SVGAGI (reference sequence). The CDR3 sequence is 13 residues long. Trimming shortened V by 8 bases and J by 1 base, and 11 bases separated the two germline ends. CDR3 in amino acids: CASADGQNTEAFF. Here the CDR3 DNA reads TGTGCCAGCGCCGATGGGCAGAACACTGAAGCTTTCTTT.

The chain couples TRBV11-3 to TRBJ2-7, with D tentatively TRBD2 (6 bases). Per germline, CDR1 SGHNT and CDR2 YENEEA. Trimming removed 5 bases at V and 5 bases at J, with 19 bases between. This CDR3 region has 15 residues. The DNA of the CDR3 is TGTGCCAGCAGCAATGGCGGGACTGGGCGAAACGAGCAGTACTTC. Its translation: CASSNGGTGRNEQYF.

This chain connects TRBV28 to TRBJ1-1; TRBD1 is a possible D gene (5 bases). This CDR3 is built from 16 residues. CDR1 MDHEN and CDR2 SYDVKM come from the germline V gene. The ends were cut back, 5 bases at V and 1 base at J, with 17 bases in the middle. CDR3 residues: CASSKNGGPQNTEAFF. The CDR3 DNA reads TGTGCCAGCAGTAAAAACGGGGGACCCCAGAACACTGAAGCTTTCTTT.

The rearrangement joins TRBV28 to TRBJ2-1; TRBD2 agrees at 9 bases. The CDR3 is 18 amino acids. Germline V gene lookup returns CDR1 MDHEN and CDR2 SYDVKM. The V and J ends lost 5 bases and 5 bases, in that order; junction bases with no gene match: 16. Here the CDR3 reads CASSPSPPLAGRNNEQFF. CDR3 nucleotides: TGTGCCAGCAGTCCATCCCCACCTCTAGCGGGGCGAAACAATGAGCAGTTCTTC.

The J gene is TRBJ2-7, the V gene TRBV11-2, with D possibly being TRBD1 (5 bases). Germline V gives CDR1 SGHAT, CDR2 FQNNGV. The V and J ends lost 5 bases and 1 base respectively, with 15 bases between them. This CDR3 is built from 15 residues. The CDR3 protein is CASSNPVGLSYEQYF. The CDR3 DNA follows: TGTGCCAGCAGCAACCCGGTGGGGCTATCCTACGAGCAGTACTTC.

This clone was detected once. The chain recombines TRBV18 with TRBJ1-1, with 8 nucleotides matching TRBD1. CDR1 and CDR2 from the germline V gene are KGHSH and LQKENI. Trimming removed 8 bases from V and 1 base from J; junction bases left unmatched: 9. The CDR3 is 15 amino acids. The DNA of the CDR3 is TGTGCCAGCCGAAGAGCGACAGGGGCGAACACTGAAGCTTTCTTT. Translation gives CASRRATGANTEAFF.

This clone was detected once. The genes are TRBV9 and TRBJ1-2; TRBD1 matches at 8 bases. Germline CDR1 is SGDLS and CDR2 is YYNGEE. The V and J ends lost 3 bases and 8 bases, in that order; junction bases with no gene match: 9. This CDR3 is 14 amino acids long. CDR3 residues: CASSASSDRAGYTF. The CDR3 bases are TGTGCCAGCAGCGCGAGTTCGGACAGGGCGGGCTACACCTTC.

The chain has TRBV7-8 and TRBJ2-7; TRBD1 is a possible D gene (5 bases). V lost 5 bases to trimming and J lost 3 bases, with 14 bases between them. CDR1 is SGHVS and CDR2 is FQNEAQ in the germline V gene. This CDR3 region has 14 residues. The DNA for the CDR3 is TGTGCCAGCAGCCCTAGGGGCAGAATCTACGAGCAGTACTTC. It encodes CASSPRGRIYEQYF.

This clone appeared once. The CDR3 DNA follows: TGTGCCAGCAGCCAAGGAACAGGGGGTATGAACTATGGCTACACCTTC. It is translated as CASSQGTGGMNYGYTF. This chain joins TRBV14 and TRBJ1-2, with 8 bases fitting TRBD1. CDR3 length: 16 amino acids. V lost 1 base and J lost 2; bases outside the gene matches: 6. Germline V gene lookup returns CDR1 SGHDN and CDR2 FVKESK.

The table lists this clone with many counts. The rearrangement joins TRBV28 to TRBJ2-1; 10 positions agree with TRBD2. Trimming took 5 bases from V and 4 from J; bases not matched to a gene: 5. Germline V gene sequence: CDR1 MDHEN, CDR2 SYDVKM. This CDR3 has 15 amino acids. The CDR3 DNA reads TGTGCCAGCAGTGCACTAGCGGGGATGTACAATGAGCAGTTCTTC. Translating gives CASSALAGMYNEQFF.

This chain uses TRBV24-1 with TRBJ1-2, with D possibly TRBD1 on 5 matching bases. The CDR3 length is 15 residues. Trimming shortened V by 5 bases and J by 4 bases, and 16 bases separated the two germline ends. Per germline, CDR1 KGHDR and CDR2 SFDVKD. The CDR3 sequence is CATSAWDGPSYGYTF. CDR3 in DNA: TGTGCCACCAGTGCCTGGGACGGCCCGAGCTATGGCTACACCTTC.

The chain links TRBV25-1 to TRBJ2-6; the D gene is possibly TRBD1 (6 bases). Germline lookup yields CDR1 MGHDK and CDR2 SYGVNS. The CDR3 contains 16 residues. Trimming cost V 4 bases and J 0 bases, with 10 bases left between them. This CDR3 is CASSGRGSSGANVLTF. CDR3 bases: TGTGCCAGCAGTGGAAGGGGGTCCTCTGGGGCCAACGTCCTGACTTTC.

The rearrangement joins TRBV5-4 to TRBJ1-1, with D possibly matching TRBD1 (5 bases). CDR3 length: 15 residues. V was clipped by 1 base and J by 3 bases, with 13 bases between them. The V gene's germline CDR1 is SGHNT and CDR2 YYREEE (reference sequence). CDR3 sequence: CASSLTRVGYTEAFF. Written as DNA, the CDR3 is TGTGCCAGCAGCTTGACCAGGGTTGGATACACTGAAGCTTTCTTT.

V is TRBV19 and J is TRBJ1-2; the match to TRBD1 covers 8 bases. V lost 0 bases to trimming and J lost 2 bases; unmatched junction nucleotides: 2. This CDR3 contains 15 residues. CDR1 and CDR2 from the germline V gene are LNHDA and SQIVND (reference sequence). The CDR3 loop is CASSIERQGNYGYTF. In nucleotides, the CDR3 is TGTGCCAGTAGTATAGAAAGACAGGGGAACTATGGCTACACCTTC.

This clone was seen once. The V gene is TRBV11-2, the J gene TRBJ2-2, with TRBD1 identical over 8 bases. This CDR3 comprises 16 residues. V lost 5 bases to trimming and J lost 2 bases; unmatched junction nucleotides: 7. CDR1 is SGHAT, CDR2 FQNNGV, per germline. CDR3 residues: CASSPGTGGNTGELFF. In DNA form, the CDR3 reads TGTGCCAGCAGCCCCGGGACAGGAGGAAACACCGGGGAGCTGTTTTTT.

V is TRBV29-1 and J is TRBJ2-3, with unresolved D. CDR1 is SQVTM and CDR2 is ANQGSEA in the germline V gene. The V end was cut by 4 bases, the J end by 1 base, with 9 bases between. The CDR3 consists of 13 residues. CDR3 protein: CSVVAAGTDTQYF. In DNA, the CDR3 is TGCAGCGTTGTAGCCGCGGGCACAGATACGCAGTATTTT.

V usage is TRBV7-2 and J usage is TRBJ1-2, with D possibly TRBD1 on 5 matching bases. Trimming removed 0 bases at V and 11 bases at J, with 25 bases between. Per germline, CDR1 SGHTA and CDR2 FQGNSA. The CDR3 runs 17 residues. CDR3 DNA: TGTGCCAGCAGCTTAGCTCCCGGTGGTGCAGGGCGGGGGTCATACACCTTC. This translates into CASSLAPGGAGRGSYTF.

The chain uses TRBV5-1 and TRBJ2-1; either TRBD1 or TRBD2 may supply D (6 bases each). V shed 4 bases and J shed 5 bases, with 16 bases lying between them. The germline gives CDR1 SGHRS, CDR2 YFSETQ. This CDR3 comprises 15 residues. In DNA form, the CDR3 reads TGCGCCAGCAGCCTGGAACCGGGGGCAAACAATGAGCAGTTCTTC. Amino acids: CASSLEPGANNEQFF.

The gene calls are TRBV4-3 and TRBJ1-6; maybe TRBD1 (5 bases). V lost 0 bases and J 5 bases, leaving 11 bases between the germline ends. Germline V gene data show CDR1 as LGHNA and CDR2 as YSLEER. The length of the CDR3 is 16 residues. The CDR3 DNA reads as TGCGCCAGCAGCCAAGATTATGGCAGGGATAATTCACCCCTCCACTTT. Translation gives CASSQDYGRDNSPLHF.